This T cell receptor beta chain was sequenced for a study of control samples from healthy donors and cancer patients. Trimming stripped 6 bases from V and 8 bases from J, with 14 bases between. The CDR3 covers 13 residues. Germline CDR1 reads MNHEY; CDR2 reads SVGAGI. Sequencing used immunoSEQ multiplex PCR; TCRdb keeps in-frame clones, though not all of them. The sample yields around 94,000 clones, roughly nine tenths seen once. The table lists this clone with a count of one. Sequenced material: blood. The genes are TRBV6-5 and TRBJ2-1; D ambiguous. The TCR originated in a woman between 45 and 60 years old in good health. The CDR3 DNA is TGTGCCAGCAGCCGAGGAACGCGTCATGAGCAGTTCTTC. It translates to CASSRGTRHEQFF.